The entry that follows covers one T cell receptor (beta chain) sequence. The antigen it recognizes is unknown. Base-call qualities are not available, and no considerably larger clone is one nucleotide away. The sample belongs to a study of T-cell memory formation after mild COVID-19 (dated by TCRdb to the early 2020s). Concerning the study at large: TCR sequence clusters from the two donors were found to be largely donor specific. In a couple of donors, T-cell clones that expanded and contracted after mild COVID-19 were followed by sequencing TCRalpha and TCRbeta repertoires longitudinally. The cohort was made up of two young adult volunteers, one female and one male, who were previously healthy. Overall results and qualifications from the work: Contracting CD4+ clones were found mainly in CM and EM memory subsets, while CD8+ clones were enriched in EMRA. Clones that contracted from day 15 to 85 showed balanced CD4/CD8 phenotypes, whereas a second wave of clones that expanded from day 15 to 37 leaned towards CD4+. Some responding clones were found in pre-infection memory, which suggests that pre-existing cross-reactive memory T cells took part in the SARS-CoV-2 response. The second-wave clones that peaked on day 37 were not confirmed to be SARS-CoV-2 specific. The study covered only two mild cases, and larger cohorts including severe cases with pre-infection samples were considered necessary.

Taken from the germline V gene (reference sequence), the CDR1 and CDR2 loops are DFQATT and SNEGSKA. The CDR3 starts with the cysteine, ends with the phenylalanine, and has 13 residues. Just CDR3 DNA is preserved here, 39 bases in frame from base 1. The germline V end is reduced by 5 bases and the J end by 5 bases; junction bases left unmatched: 8. Sequencing was performed on an Illumina NovaSeq 6000. TCRalpha and TCRbeta cDNA libraries were built by 5'RACE with constant-segment primers, adding sample barcodes and unique molecular identifiers. Trizol reagent was used to extract RNA from every sample. Amplification of the libraries took two PCR steps, and the second step added a second sample barcode plus Illumina TruSeq adapters. Sequencing of the libraries was done on an Illumina NovaSeq, producing 2 x 150 bp paired-end reads. As for the original processing: The reads were demultiplexed and collapsed into UMI-guided consensus sequences using migec v1.2.7. Using mixcr v2.1.11, UMI consensuses were aligned to TRA and TRB V and J templates and then assembled into clonotypes. A clonotype was counted as expanded or contracted only if both edgeR and NoisET called the change significant, with noise models trained on biological replicates. For edgeR calls, the cutoffs were a false discovery rate-adjusted p below 0.01 and a log2 fold-change threshold of 1. PCA with hierarchical clustering of max-normalized trajectories of the 1000 most abundant clonotypes was used as exploratory dynamics analysis. Separately sequenced CD4+ and CD8+ repertoires were used to assign a CD4 or CD8 phenotype to each responding clone. TCRdb reran the public reads through fastp at Q25 and MiXCR, keeping productive beta chains. Rows are combined by CDR3 protein, so each entry shows the most common genes and DNA. TCRdb, rather than the study authors, made the V and J calls. In all, the sample holds some 270,000 distinct CDR3 sequences, and approximately 15% of those were seen once. The ten most abundant clones make up approximately 2.1% of the sample.

Ficoll-Paque density gradient centrifugation was the method used to isolate PBMCs. The receptor comes from an adult woman who had mild COVID-19 (a few samples of this study predate the infection). The sample titles of this study are shuffled in the database, so cell type and time point are left out; the donor was told from shared clones. The sample consisted of PBMCs or a T cell subset sorted from them (not recorded which). The V and J genes are TRBV20-1 and TRBJ1-1; 7 junctional bases match TRBD1. CDR3 region: CSALRQGNTEAFF. The nucleotide sequence is given as TGCAGTGCTCTGAGACAGGGAAATACTGAAGCTTTCTTT.